This T cell receptor beta chain was sequenced for a study of blood T cell repertoires in COVID-19. Study background: COVID-19 samples collected from the United States, Italy and Spain covered acute and convalescent phases. The cDNA or gDNA used as material had been derived from T cells, B-cell-depleted T cells, or PBMCs.

Original processing methods: Counts of nucleated cells, estimated from reference gene primer amplification, were obtained. TCRdb's table, derived via immunoSEQ multiplex PCR, lists solely in-frame clones and lacks some. V, J and clone size reflect that table, while D and trimming were determined from the DNA. The repertoire has 100,000 to 150,000 clones, about four fifths of them found once; the top ten carry about 18%. This clone was counted a few times. This clonotype was obtained from a man under 40 with COVID-19, enrolled during active disease. The sequencing input was peripheral blood.

The CDR3 sequence is CASSAIQGLTDGYTF. The CDR3 DNA sequence: TGTGCCAGCAGTGCAATACAGGGATTAACGGATGGCTACACCTTC. The J gene is TRBJ1-2, the V gene TRBV9, with D perhaps TRBD1 (6 bases). The CDR3 is 15 residues long. Germline assignment: CDR1 SGDLS and CDR2 YYNGEE. V shed 5 bases and J shed 6 bases, with 20 bases lying between them.